These 5 T cell receptor beta chains came from one sample sequenced in a study of T cells after posttransplantation cyclophosphamide. Busulfan-fludarabine conditioning, marrow transplant, and cyclophosphamide on days +3 and +4 were administered. Some clones are missing from TCRdb's copy, which holds only in-frame ones; the method was immunoSEQ multiplex PCR. The profile shows fewer than 3,000 clones, around 74% of them singletons. The material sequenced was PBMCs, taken after allogeneic stem cell transplant with posttransplant cyclophosphamide. These receptors were collected from a female patient in her 50s who received an allogeneic stem cell transplant from a related donor, was CMV-positive, and had no GVHD. The graft donor may have given rise to some T cells.

The rearrangement links TRBV27 to TRBJ2-1; 7 bases map to TRBD2. The CDR3 covers 14 residues. Germline V gene lookup returns CDR1 MNHEY and CDR2 SMNVEV (reference sequence). The V segment lost 9 bases and the J segment 2 bases; nucleotides outside the gene matches: 7. In nucleotides, the CDR3 is TGTGCCAGTTGGGCTAGCGGCACCTACAATGAGCAGTTCTTC. Translated: CASWASGTYNEQFF.

The chain couples TRBV27 to TRBJ1-6; D not resolved. Trimming pared 7 bases from V and 1 base from J, leaving 14 bases between. The germline V gene has CDR1 MNHEY and CDR2 SMNVEV (reference sequence). This CDR3 region has 16 residues. The CDR3 region is CASTSLEGSYNSPLHF. The CDR3 nucleotides read TGTGCCAGCACTTCCCTTGAGGGTTCCTATAATTCACCCCTCCACTTT.

The chain recombines TRBV6-6 with TRBJ1-5; TRBD1 matches at 8 bases. CDR3 length: 16 residues. Germline loops: CDR1 MNHNY, CDR2 SVGAGI (reference sequence). The trim removed 4 bases at V and 5 bases at J, leaving 10 bases unmatched. The CDR3 DNA reads TGTGCCAGCAGTTCAGACAGGGGTGTTTTGGATCAGCCCCAGCATTTT. This encodes CASSSDRGVLDQPQHF.

V usage is TRBV18 and J usage is TRBJ2-2; TRBD1 might be the D (5 bases). CDR3 length equals 16 residues. Germline V gene sequence: CDR1 KGHSH, CDR2 LQKENI. V was pared by 2 bases and J by 7 bases, with 17 bases between. The CDR3 DNA is TGTGCCAGCTCACCAGAGAGTTGGGGCGCAAACGGGGAGCTGTTTTTT. Its protein is CASSPESWGANGELFF.

J is TRBJ1-2 and V is TRBV6-5, with D unresolved. The germline V and J ends were trimmed by 2 bases and 6 bases, with 7 bases remaining between them. Germline V gives CDR1 MNHEY, CDR2 SVGAGI. CDR3 size: 12 residues. This CDR3 reads CASSYGLDGYTF. The DNA of the CDR3 is TGTGCCAGCAGTTACGGGCTGGATGGCTACACCTTC.